This T cell receptor beta chain appears in the sequencing data of a study of cytomegalovirus exposure and HLA in healthy donors. Study information: In a later analysis, the 120 or so validation repertoires were reported to have used the same platform as the approximately 690 first-cohort repertoires.

The length of the CDR3 is 17 residues. Germline assignment: CDR1 SGHRS and CDR2 YFSETQ. With V trimmed by 0 bases and J by 2 bases, 6 bases remained unmatched. Assay used: immunoSEQ multiplex PCR; TCRdb lists only in-frame clones, some missing. The sample lists roughly 60,000 clones, 96% occurring once. The receptor comes from a man aged 18 to 30 in good health and CMV-seronegative. Material: PBMCs. This rearrangement joins TRBV5-1 to TRBJ2-5, with TRBD2 identical over 11 bases. DNA of the CDR3: TGCGCCAGCAGCTTGGGACTAGCGGGACCCAAACAAGAGACCCAGTACTTC. This encodes CASSLGLAGPKQETQYF.